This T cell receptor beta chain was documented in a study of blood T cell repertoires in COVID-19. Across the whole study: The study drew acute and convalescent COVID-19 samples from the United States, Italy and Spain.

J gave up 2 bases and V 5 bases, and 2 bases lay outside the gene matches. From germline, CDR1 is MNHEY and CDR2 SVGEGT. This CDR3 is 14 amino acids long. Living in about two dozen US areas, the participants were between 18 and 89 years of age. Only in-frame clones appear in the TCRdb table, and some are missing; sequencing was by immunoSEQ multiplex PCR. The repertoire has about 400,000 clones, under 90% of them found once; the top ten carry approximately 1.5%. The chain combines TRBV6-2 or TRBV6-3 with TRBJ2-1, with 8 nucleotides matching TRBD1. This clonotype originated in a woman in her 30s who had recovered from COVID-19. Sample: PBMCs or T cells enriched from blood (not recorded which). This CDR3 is CASSGQGAYNEQFF. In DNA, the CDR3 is TGTGCCAGCAGTGGACAGGGAGCCTACAATGAGCAGTTCTTC.